The rows below give T cell receptor beta chains drawn from one sample of a study of blood T cell repertoires in COVID-19. Sequencing used immunoSEQ multiplex PCR; TCRdb keeps in-frame clones, though not all of them. Here the sample spans under 200,000 clones, about 87% being singletons. Material: peripheral blood. These receptors were taken from a man aged 55 to 70 with COVID-19, enrolled during active disease. Each CDR3 is given with its conserved first and last residue. Fields, in order: clone size, V gene, J gene, D gene, CDR3 protein, CDR3 DNA. D genes are given only for firm matches. Rows may omit the clone size; those that give it use once, few, many or a size class.

.	TRBV18	TRBJ1-1	.	CASSPLPGSTEAFF	TGTGCCAGCTCACCATTACCGGGTAGCACTGAAGCTTTCTTT
.	TRBV5-1	TRBJ1-4	.	CASSLAGQGTTNEKLFF	TGCGCCAGCAGCTTGGCGGGCCAGGGCACGACTAATGAAAAACTGTTTTTT
.	TRBV6-2/TRBV6-3	TRBJ2-2	.	CASSYPPRHGSKAGGELFF	TGTGCCAGCAGTTACCCCCCACGTCACGGGAGCAAGGCAGGCGGGGAGCTGTTTTTT
.	TRBV7-2	TRBJ1-1	.	CASSLVSPQAEAFF	TGTGCCAGCAGCTTAGTAAGTCCCCAGGCTGAAGCTTTCTTT
.	TRBV10-2	TRBJ1-2	TRBD1	CATYPGQANYGYTF	TGCGCCACCTACCCGGGACAGGCTAACTATGGCTACACCTTC
.	TRBV19	TRBJ1-2	TRBD1	CASSITAQGGNGYTF	TGTGCCAGTAGTATAACTGCGCAGGGGGGTAATGGCTACACCTTC
once	TRBV28	TRBJ1-3	.	CASSFPIRSGSGNTIYF	TGTGCCAGCAGTTTTCCAATTAGGAGCGGCTCTGGAAACACCATATATTTT
.	TRBV28	TRBJ1-1	.	CASKGFTEAFF	TGTGCCAGTAAGGGGTTCACTGAAGCTTTCTTT
.	TRBV28	TRBJ1-4	TRBD1	CATKLGQENEKLFF	TGTGCCACGAAATTAGGACAGGAGAATGAAAAACTGTTTTTT
.	TRBV18	TRBJ2-7	TRBD1	CASSTGTGTSYEQYF	TGTGCCAGCTCAACCGGGACAGGGACTTCCTACGAGCAGTACTTC
.	TRBV6-2/TRBV6-3	TRBJ1-2	.	CASSYQGKSTGYTF	TGTGCCAGCAGTTACCAGGGAAAATCGACGGGCTACACCTTC
once	TRBV11-2	TRBJ2-2	TRBD2	CASSLDWRTSGRLNTGELFF	TGTGCCAGCAGCTTAGATTGGCGGACTAGCGGGAGGCTGAACACCGGGGAGCTGTTTTTT
.	TRBV6-5	TRBJ1-4	.	CASSQTGAMGEKLFF	TGTGCCAGCAGTCAAACAGGCGCAATGGGTGAAAAACTGTTTTTT
.	TRBV14	TRBJ2-1	TRBD2	CASSQERLAGVKNEQFF	TGTGCCAGCAGCCAAGAACGGCTAGCGGGAGTCAAAAATGAGCAGTTCTTC
.	TRBV7-2	TRBJ1-4	.	CASSLDYGLFNEKLFF	TGTGCCAGCAGCTTAGATTATGGACTGTTTAATGAAAAACTGTTTTTT
.	TRBV18	TRBJ2-7	TRBD1	CASSPDRDAYEQYF	TGTGCCAGCTCACCGGACAGGGATGCTTACGAGCAGTACTTC
few	TRBV6-6	TRBJ1-1	.	CASYTAGHMNTEAFF	TGTGCCAGCTATACCGCAGGGCACATGAACACTGAAGCTTTCTTT
few	TRBV28	TRBJ1-2	TRBD1	CASSSTTGGWYTF	TGTGCCAGCAGTTCCACGACAGGGGGCTGGTACACCTTC
.	TRBV29-1	TRBJ2-1	TRBD2	CSVVTSGGYNEQFF	TGCAGCGTCGTCACTAGCGGGGGGTACAATGAGCAGTTCTTC
.	TRBV2	TRBJ1-1	TRBD1	CASSPDRQGRSTEAFF	TGTGCCAGCAGCCCGGATAGACAGGGTCGGAGCACTGAAGCTTTCTTT
.	TRBV14	TRBJ2-3	.	CASSQGLHGTDTQYF	TGTGCCAGCAGCCAGGGGCTCCACGGCACAGATACGCAGTATTTT
.	TRBV15	TRBJ1-1	TRBD1	CATSPRTGLNTEAFF	TGTGCCACCAGCCCCCGGACAGGGCTGAACACTGAAGCTTTCTTT
few	TRBV7-2	TRBJ2-3	.	CASSLVRGDTQYF	TGTGCCAGCAGCTTAGTGAGAGGAGATACGCAGTATTTT
.	TRBV3-1/TRBV3-2	TRBJ2-5	TRBD2	CASTAGLHETQYF	TGTGCCAGCACAGCGGGGTTGCATGAGACCCAGTACTTC
.	TRBV7-8	TRBJ2-7	TRBD1	CASTPGTGRYYEQYF	TGTGCCAGCACTCCCGGGACAGGGAGGTACTACGAGCAGTACTTC
.	TRBV29-1	TRBJ1-2	TRBD1	CSVVQEDRAGGYTF	TGCAGCGTTGTTCAGGAGGACAGGGCTGGTGGCTACACCTTC
.	TRBV5-1	TRBJ2-3	.	CASSLMGADADTQYF	TGCGCCAGCAGCTTGATGGGGGCCGACGCAGATACGCAGTATTTT
.	TRBV30	TRBJ2-7	TRBD2	CAWSPSGPYEQYF	TGTGCCTGGAGTCCTAGCGGACCCTACGAGCAGTACTTC
once	TRBV18	TRBJ1-4	TRBD1	CASSPDLTRDRGKKLFF	TGTGCCAGCTCACCAGACCTGACGCGGGACAGGGGGAAAAAACTGTTTTTT
.	TRBV18	TRBJ2-7	.	CASSPDNLGEQYF	TGTGCCAGCTCACCGGACAATTTAGGCGAGCAGTACTTC
.	TRBV5-5	TRBJ1-6	.	CASSTTDSYNSPLHF	TGTGCCAGCAGCACGACGGACAGCTATAATTCACCCCTCCACTTT
.	TRBV4-3	TRBJ1-6	TRBD1	CASSRATGITSPLHF	TGCGCCAGCAGCCGTGCGACAGGGATAACTTCACCCCTCCACTTT
.	TRBV30	TRBJ2-2	TRBD1	CAWSVRWTGMPTGELFF	TGTGCCTGGAGTGTACGATGGACAGGGATGCCCACCGGGGAGCTGTTTTTT
.	TRBV6-2/TRBV6-3	TRBJ1-3	.	CASSDEQLSGNTIYF	TGTGCCAGCAGTGACGAACAGCTCTCTGGAAACACCATATATTTT
.	TRBV15	TRBJ2-7	TRBD2	CATSSRLAGVNEQYF	TGTGCCACCAGCAGCAGACTAGCGGGAGTAAACGAGCAGTACTTC
.	TRBV24-1	TRBJ2-3	.	CATSDYPLSTDTQYF	TGTGCCACCAGTGATTATCCTCTTAGCACAGATACGCAGTATTTT
.	TRBV27	TRBJ2-1	TRBD1	CASTRLGTGSYNEQFF	TGTGCCAGCACCCGACTTGGGACAGGGTCCTACAATGAGCAGTTCTTC
.	TRBV2	TRBJ1-6	TRBD1	CASRGQNSPLHF	TGTGCCAGCAGGGGACAGAATTCACCCCTCCACTTT
.	TRBV5-5	TRBJ2-2	.	CASSWGRVNTGELFF	TGTGCCAGCAGCTGGGGCAGGGTGAACACCGGGGAGCTGTTTTTT
.	TRBV7-2	TRBJ2-3	.	CASSLMTPQITDTQYF	TGTGCCAGCAGCTTAATGACTCCGCAAATCACAGATACGCAGTATTTT
.	TRBV11-3	TRBJ2-1	.	CASSASSYNEQFF	TGTGCCAGCAGTGCCAGCTCCTACAATGAGCAGTTCTTC
.	TRBV19	TRBJ1-5	.	CASTMERVGQPQHF	TGTGCCAGTACCATGGAGAGGGTCGGGCAGCCCCAGCATTTT